This TCR beta chain is from a study of T-cell memory formation after mild COVID-19. Study observations and caveats: Researchers found some responding clones in pre-infection memory, a sign that cross-reactive memory joined.

On this clonotype itself: Its antigen is unidentified.

Via MiXCR, TCRdb re-called the 5' RACE reads, giving one row per CDR3 protein. The data show 500,000 to 600,000 distinct CDR3 sequences, under 20% seen once. J was trimmed by 8 bases and V by 2 bases; bases with no gene match: 10. Per the germline V gene, CDR1 is MNHEY and CDR2 is SVGAGI. The CDR3 extends over 15 amino acids. The receptor comes from an adult woman who had mild COVID-19 (a few samples of this study predate the infection). Cell type and time point are not known. This sequence joins TRBV6-5 and TRBJ1-2, with 8 bases matching TRBD1. Specimen: PBMCs or a T cell subset sorted from them (not recorded which). This CDR3 reads CASSYRDRPTGGYTF. The CDR3 coding sequence is TGTGCCAGCAGTTACCGGGACAGGCCAACGGGGGGCTACACCTTC.